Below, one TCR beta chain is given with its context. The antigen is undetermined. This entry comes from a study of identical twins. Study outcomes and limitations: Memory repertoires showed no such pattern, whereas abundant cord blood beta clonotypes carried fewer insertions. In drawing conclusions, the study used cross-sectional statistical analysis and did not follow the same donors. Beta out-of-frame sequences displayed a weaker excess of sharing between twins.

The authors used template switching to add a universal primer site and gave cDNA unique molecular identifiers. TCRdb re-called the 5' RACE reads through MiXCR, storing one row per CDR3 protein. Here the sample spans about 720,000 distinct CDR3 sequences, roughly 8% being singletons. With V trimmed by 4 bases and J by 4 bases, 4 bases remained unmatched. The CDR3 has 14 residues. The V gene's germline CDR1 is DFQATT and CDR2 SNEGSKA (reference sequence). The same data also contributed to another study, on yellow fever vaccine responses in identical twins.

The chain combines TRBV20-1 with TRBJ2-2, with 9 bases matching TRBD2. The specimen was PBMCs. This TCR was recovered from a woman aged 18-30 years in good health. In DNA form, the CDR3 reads TGCAGTGCTAAGCGGGGGGCAGGCACCGGGGAGCTGTTTTTT. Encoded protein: CSAKRGAGTGELFF.